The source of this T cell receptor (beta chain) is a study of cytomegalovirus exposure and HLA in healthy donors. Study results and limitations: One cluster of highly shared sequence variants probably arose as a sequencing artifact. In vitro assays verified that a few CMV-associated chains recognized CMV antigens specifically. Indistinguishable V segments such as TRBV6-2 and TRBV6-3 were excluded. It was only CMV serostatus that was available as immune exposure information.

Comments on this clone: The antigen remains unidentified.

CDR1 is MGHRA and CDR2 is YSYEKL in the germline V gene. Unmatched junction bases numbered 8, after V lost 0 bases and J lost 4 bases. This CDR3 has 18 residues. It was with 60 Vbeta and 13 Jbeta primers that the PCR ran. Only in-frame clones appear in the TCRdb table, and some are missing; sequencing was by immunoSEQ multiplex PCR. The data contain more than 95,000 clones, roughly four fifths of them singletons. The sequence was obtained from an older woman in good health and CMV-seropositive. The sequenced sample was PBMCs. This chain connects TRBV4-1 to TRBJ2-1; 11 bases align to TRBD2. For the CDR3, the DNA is TGCGCCAGCAGCCAAGATTTAGCCCTAGCGGGGGGATACAATGAGCAGTTCTTC. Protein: CASSQDLALAGGYNEQFF.